What follows describes a single T cell receptor (beta chain). The V end lost 4 bases, the J end lost 7 bases, and 11 bases lay between the germline ends. CDR1 is SQVTM, CDR2 ANQGSEA, per germline. The CDR3 has 11 residues. This sample is drawn from a study of CD8 T cells in Susac syndrome. Sequencing of TCR beta drew on CD8+ and CD4+ T cells from blood. The multiple sclerosis controls consisted of treatment-naive patients with relapsing-remitting disease, either stable or active. Random hexamers were used to reverse transcribe 0.5 to 1 ug of RNA. TCRdb redid the calling of the immunoSEQ multiplex PCR reads with MiXCR, one entry per CDR3 protein. The sample yields about 150,000 distinct CDR3 sequences, around 95% seen once.

The J gene is TRBJ2-7, the V gene TRBV29-1; the D gene is possibly TRBD1 (6 bases). The source is a human donor with multiple sclerosis. The specimen sequenced was CD8+ T cells from PBMCs. CDR3 DNA sequence: TGCAGCGTTGGGATCGACAGGGAGCAGTACTTC. It yields the protein CSVGIDREQYF.